Listed below are T cell receptor beta chains from one sample, sequenced in a study of cytomegalovirus exposure and HLA in healthy donors. The assay was immunoSEQ multiplex PCR, and TCRdb's table has in-frame clones only and misses some. This sample carries 150,000 to 200,000 clones, roughly four fifths of them seen once, and the ten largest clones take about 2.2%. The sample was PBMCs. The receptors originated from a woman in her thirties in good health and CMV-seronegative. The CDR3 runs from the conserved cysteine through the conserved F or W. D genes are given only for firm matches. Clone size is shown for a subset of rows, as once, few, many or a class of expanded clone.

v_call,j_call,d_call,clone_size,cdr3_nt,cdr3_aa
TRBV9,TRBJ2-1,TRBD1,.,TGTGCCAGCAGCGTCCAGGGGGCAGGCTATGAGCAGTTCTTC,CASSVQGAGYEQFF
TRBV7-2,TRBJ2-1,TRBD2,.,TGTGCCAGCAGCTTTCTAGCGGGGGGGCAGGGTGAGCAGTTCTTC,CASSFLAGGQGEQFF
TRBV28,TRBJ2-5,.,.,TGTGCCAGCAGTTTTGGGGGGGCAGAGACCCAATACTTC,CASSFGGAETQYF
TRBV7-3,TRBJ2-7,TRBD2,.,TGTGCCAGCAGCCAGATGGGGGGGTGGGAGCAGTACTTC,CASSQMGGWEQYF
TRBV7-9,TRBJ2-7,.,.,TGTGCCAGCAGCGGACAGCCAGGAAGCTACGAGCAGTACTTC,CASSGQPGSYEQYF
TRBV2,TRBJ2-3,.,few,TGTGCCAGCCAGGAACAGGGATCCACAGATACGCAGTATTTT,CASQEQGSTDTQYF
TRBV30,TRBJ2-7,TRBD2,.,TGTGCCTGGAGGACTAGCGGGAGGGGGGTCGAGCAGTACTTC,CAWRTSGRGVEQYF
TRBV5-8,TRBJ2-3,.,.,TGTGCCAGCAGCTTCAGGGGAGGGACAGATACGCAGTATTTT,CASSFRGGTDTQYF
TRBV7-9,TRBJ2-2,.,.,TGTGCCAGCAGTACAAGGGCCGGGGACATTTGGGGGACCGGGGAGCTGTTTTTT,CASSTRAGDIWGTGELFF
TRBV4-1,TRBJ2-3,TRBD1,.,TGCGCCAGCAGCCAAGTACAGGGGGAAGATACGCAGTATTTT,CASSQVQGEDTQYF
TRBV19,TRBJ2-7,TRBD1,once,TGTGCCAGTAGTACCCCCCGGGGCAGGGGGCGGGACGAGCAGTACTTC,CASSTPRGRGRDEQYF
TRBV4-3,TRBJ2-7,TRBD1,.,TGCGCCAGCAGCCATGGACAGGTTAGCTCCTACGAGCAGTACTTC,CASSHGQVSSYEQYF
TRBV30,TRBJ2-1,TRBD1,.,TGTGCCTGGAGTGAAGGGACAGGGGGGTACAATGAGCAGTTCTTC,CAWSEGTGGYNEQFF
TRBV11-2,TRBJ2-1,.,.,TGTGCCAGCAGCTTAGGCATTTCGGGTCTCCCGTTCTTC,CASSLGISGLPFF
TRBV5-6,TRBJ1-6,.,.,TGTGCCAGCAGCCCGGGGGGGCCTTCACCCCTCCACTTT,CASSPGGPSPLHF
TRBV4-2,TRBJ1-4,.,.,TGTGCCAGCAGCCAAGGAAACTGGGAAAAACTGTTTTTT,CASSQGNWEKLFF
TRBV7-9,TRBJ1-5,TRBD1,.,TGTGCCAGCAGTCCACAGGGGGGAAGCAATCAGCCCCAGCATTTT,CASSPQGGSNQPQHF
TRBV6-4,TRBJ1-1,.,.,TGTGCCAGCAGCCGGGGAGGGGCCACTGAAGCTTTCTTT,CASSRGGATEAFF
TRBV6-5,TRBJ1-2,.,.,TGTGCCAGTCTTAACCGGGACTACATCCTCTATGGCTACACCTTC,CASLNRDYILYGYTF
TRBV15,TRBJ1-2,TRBD1,.,TGTGCCACCAGCAGAGGAGTGGGACAGGGGCATGGCTACACCTTC,CATSRGVGQGHGYTF
TRBV6-5,TRBJ1-1,.,.,TGTGCCAGCAGTTACGACGGGATCACTGAAGCTTTCTTT,CASSYDGITEAFF
TRBV27,TRBJ2-7,.,once,TGTGCCAGCAGGCCCTGGGGGAGGACCTACGAGCAGTACTTC,CASRPWGRTYEQYF
TRBV5-6,TRBJ2-5,TRBD1,.,TGTGCCAGCAGCTTCCGGAGCGGGACAGGGGGGGAAGAGACCCAGTACTTC,CASSFRSGTGGEETQYF
TRBV28,TRBJ1-5,.,.,TGTGCCAGCAGTTTACGGAAGGGGAGGCAAGGCAATCAGCCCCAGCATTTT,CASSLRKGRQGNQPQHF
TRBV7-8,TRBJ2-7,.,.,TGTGCCAGCAGCCGAACAGGGCAGGGCCTCGAGCAGTACTTC,CASSRTGQGLEQYF
TRBV28,TRBJ1-2,.,few,TGTGCCAGCAGTCAAAACACCCGTGGCTACACCTTC,CASSQNTRGYTF
TRBV28,TRBJ2-7,TRBD2,.,TGTGCCAGCAACCCTAGGCGCGGGAGGGTCTACGAGCAGTACTTC,CASNPRRGRVYEQYF
TRBV6-5,TRBJ2-2,TRBD1,.,TGTGCCAGCAGTTACCTCGGGACAGCCACCGGGGAGCTGTTTTTT,CASSYLGTATGELFF
TRBV6-1,TRBJ2-1,.,.,TGTGCCAGCAGTGATCAAGGAGCTCGGCAGTTCTTC,CASSDQGARQFF
TRBV27,TRBJ1-4,.,few,TGTGCCAGCAGTTTAAGTTGGCCGGGGGGAAAACTGTTTTTT,CASSLSWPGGKLFF
TRBV5-1,TRBJ1-1,TRBD1,.,TGCGCCAGCGGACAGGGGGCTTCTGAAGCTTTCTTT,CASGQGASEAFF
TRBV5-4,TRBJ2-1,.,.,TGTGCCAGCAGCCAGGATCAACATACCTACAATGAGCAGTTCTTC,CASSQDQHTYNEQFF
TRBV27,TRBJ2-1,.,.,TGTGCCAGCAGTCCCTTACAGGACAGCTCCTACAATGAGCAGTTCTTC,CASSPLQDSSYNEQFF
TRBV27,TRBJ1-6,.,.,TGTGCCAGCACCCCTTCGGGCAGGGCAGGATCCTATAATTCACCCCTCCACTTT,CASTPSGRAGSYNSPLHF
TRBV5-4,TRBJ1-1,.,.,TGTGCCAGCAGGATACAGGGTTCCACTGAAGCTTTCTTT,CASRIQGSTEAFF
TRBV4-2,TRBJ1-1,TRBD1,once,TGTGCCAGCAGCATCACAGGGGACACTGAAGCTTTCTTT,CASSITGDTEAFF
TRBV4-3,TRBJ2-6,.,.,TGCGCCAGCAGCCAAGCTTTAACCAGGGCTGGTGGGGCCAACGTCCTGACTTTC,CASSQALTRAGGANVLTF
TRBV27,TRBJ1-3,.,few,TGTGCCAGCGTAGGGGCAGGGGATGGAAACACCATATATTTT,CASVGAGDGNTIYF
TRBV19,TRBJ2-5,TRBD1,.,TGTGCCAGTAGTATAGTAGGTACCGGGACAGGCCAAGAGACCCAGTACTTC,CASSIVGTGTGQETQYF
TRBV4-1,TRBJ2-1,TRBD2,.,TGCGCCAGCAGCCAGACCACTCCGACTAGCGGGGGACACAATGAGCAGTTCTTC,CASSQTTPTSGGHNEQFF
TRBV29-1,TRBJ1-1,.,.,TGCAGCGCAACCCGGGGACAAACGAACACTGAAGCTTTCTTT,CSATRGQTNTEAFF
TRBV10-3,TRBJ1-3,TRBD1,.,TGTGCCATCAGTGAAATCGAGGGACAGTCATCTGGAAACACCATATATTTT,CAISEIEGQSSGNTIYF
TRBV5-6,TRBJ2-7,.,.,TGTGCCAGCAGCTTCCCTGACAGGTTCACTCAATCATCCTACGAGCAGTACTTC,CASSFPDRFTQSSYEQYF
TRBV19,TRBJ2-1,TRBD2,.,TGTGCCAGTAGTCTTCGACTAGCGGGGAATGTGTACAATGAGCAGTTCTTC,CASSLRLAGNVYNEQFF
TRBV21-1,TRBJ2-5,.,.,TGTGCCAGCAGCAAATCCGGGAGGGTTACCGTGGGCCAAGAGACCCAGTACTTC,CASSKSGRVTVGQETQYF
TRBV15,TRBJ1-1,TRBD1,.,TGTGCCACCAGCAGAGCCCCGGGACAGGGTGTAGCTTTCTTT,CATSRAPGQGVAFF
TRBV15,TRBJ2-3,TRBD1,.,TGTGCCACCAGCAAATCACAGGGGACAACGCAGTATTTT,CATSKSQGTTQYF
TRBV7-2,TRBJ1-5,TRBD1,.,TGTGCCAGCAGTCTGACCGGGACAGGCCTTCGGGAGCCCCAGCATTTT,CASSLTGTGLREPQHF
TRBV7-8,TRBJ1-4,.,.,TGTGCCAGCAGCTTAGTCGGGACACGCGAAAAACTGTTTTTT,CASSLVGTREKLFF
TRBV19,TRBJ1-6,.,.,TGTGCCAGTAGTACGCTGCGGGGCCTGAATTCACCCCTCCACTTT,CASSTLRGLNSPLHF
TRBV7-2,TRBJ2-1,TRBD1,.,TGTGCCAGCAGCTTCCCACAGGGGTACTACAATGAGCAGTTCTTC,CASSFPQGYYNEQFF